Each of the 30 T cell receptor beta chains below was sequenced from the same sample in a study of blood T cell repertoires in COVID-19. This table comes from immunoSEQ multiplex PCR, and its TCRdb copy is limited to in-frame clones, with some not included. The sample records about 150,000 clones, 84% being singletons. Sequencing was performed on PBMCs or T cells enriched from blood (not recorded which). Every receptor here comes from a woman aged 45-65 years who had been exposed to COVID-19.

The chain has TRBV7-9 and TRBJ1-4; D is unresolved. V dropped 3 bases and J dropped 3 bases, with 11 bases sitting between them. This CDR3 spans 15 amino acids. Germline assignment: CDR1 SEHNR and CDR2 FQNEAQ (reference sequence). CDR3 in DNA: TGTGCCAGCAGCTTTTTAACTCGGGCTAATGAAAAACTGTTTTTT. Translation gives CASSFLTRANEKLFF.

The chain couples TRBV6-2 or TRBV6-3 to TRBJ2-4, with D maybe TRBD2 (6 bases). V dropped 6 bases and J dropped 0 bases, with 12 bases sitting between them. Germline assignment: CDR1 MNHEY and CDR2 SVGEGT. The CDR3 is 15 amino acids. The CDR3, as DNA: TGTGCCAGCAGCGATGCGGGGCTAGCCAAAAACATTCAGTACTTC. Translating it yields CASSDAGLAKNIQYF.

The chain uses TRBV12-3 or TRBV12-4 and TRBJ1-3; unclear D gene. The V gene lost 5 bases and the J gene lost 4 bases, with 9 bases spanning the gap. This CDR3 contains 13 residues. CDR3 DNA: TGTGCCAGCAGTCTATACCTGGGAAACACCATATATTTT. This gives the protein CASSLYLGNTIYF.

The chain employs TRBV4-2 and TRBJ2-5; D gene uncertain. The CDR3 covers 14 residues. V lost 0 bases and J lost 5, with 10 bases in between. Per the germline V gene, CDR1 is LGHNA and CDR2 is YNFKEQ. CDR3: CASSQDLGSETQYF. The CDR3 nucleotides read TGTGCCAGCAGCCAAGATCTAGGAAGTGAGACCCAGTACTTC.

V is TRBV29-1 and J is TRBJ2-7, with D unclear. Trimming shortened V by 6 bases and J by 0 bases, and 6 bases separated the two germline ends. There are 11 residues in the CDR3. CDR1 and CDR2 (germline): SQVTM, ANQGSEA. The CDR3 spells CSVTASYEQYF. CDR3 DNA sequence: TGCAGCGTCACAGCCTCCTACGAGCAGTACTTC.

This clone was detected once. This chain uses TRBV7-2 with TRBJ2-1; D not certain. This CDR3 region has 16 residues. Germline lookup yields CDR1 SGHTA and CDR2 FQGNSA. Trimming removed 1 base from V and 5 bases from J, with 15 bases in between. The chain's CDR3 is CASSLGPAVRDNEQFF. In DNA, the CDR3 is TGTGCCAGCAGCTTAGGCCCGGCTGTTCGGGACAATGAGCAGTTCTTC.

J is TRBJ1-5 and V is TRBV27; TRBD1 might be the D (6 bases). Deletions cut 1 base from V and 1 base from J, with 11 bases between. The germline V gene has CDR1 MNHEY and CDR2 SMNVEV (reference sequence). The CDR3 has 16 residues. CDR3 loop: CASSLWETGSNQPQHF. CDR3 DNA: TGTGCCAGCAGTTTATGGGAGACAGGCAGCAATCAGCCCCAGCATTTT.

The rearrangement links TRBV3-1 (or the pseudogene TRBV3-2) to TRBJ2-1; 10 nucleotides match TRBD2. Trimming removed 4 bases from V and 3 bases from J; junction bases left unmatched: 3. The CDR3 sequence is 15 residues long. Germline V gene sequence: CDR1 LGHDT, CDR2 YNNKEL (reference sequence). The CDR3 spells CASSLAGGGYNEQFF. CDR3 coding DNA: TGTGCCAGCAGCCTAGCGGGGGGCGGCTACAATGAGCAGTTCTTC.

The chain links TRBV6-4 to TRBJ1-2; 10 bases map to TRBD1. V dropped 5 bases and J dropped 5; count of bases not matched to a gene: 8. Germline V gives CDR1 MRHNA, CDR2 SNTAGT. This CDR3 comprises 15 residues. CDR3 sequence: CASSTGTGDSYGYTF. The CDR3 bases are TGTGCCAGCAGTACCGGGACAGGGGATTCTTATGGCTACACCTTC.

The V and J genes are TRBV12-3 or TRBV12-4 and TRBJ1-2; D may be TRBD1 (6 bases). Trimming stripped 6 bases from V and 7 bases from J, with 12 bases between. The CDR3 runs to 12 residues. The CDR3 spells CASRQGFSGYTF. The CDR3 DNA sequence: TGTGCCAGCAGGCAGGGGTTTTCTGGCTACACCTTC.

The chain has TRBV5-1 and TRBJ1-1; no clear D gene. V was trimmed by 3 bases and J by 0 bases, leaving 9 bases between them. This CDR3 has 14 amino acids. CDR1 SGHRS and CDR2 YFSETQ come from the germline V gene. In nucleotides, the CDR3 is TGCGCCAGCAGCTCTACTACTTTGAACACTGAAGCTTTCTTT. Translation gives CASSSTTLNTEAFF.

The J gene is TRBJ1-1, the V gene TRBV19; D might be TRBD1 (6 bases). The CDR3 is 16 amino acids. CDR1 is LNHDA, CDR2 SQIVND, per germline (reference sequence). Trimming took off 0 bases at V and 5 bases at J, with 16 bases between the two ends. CDR3 residues: CASSIDQQGRWTEAFF. The DNA for the CDR3 is TGTGCCAGTAGTATAGACCAACAGGGTAGATGGACTGAAGCTTTCTTT.

J is TRBJ2-7 and V is TRBV6-6, with 7 bases identical to TRBD1. Unmatched junction bases numbered 6, after V lost 5 bases and J lost 2 bases. The CDR3 contains 14 residues. Germline-derived CDR1 and CDR2 are MNHNY and SVGAGI (reference sequence). CDR3 region: CASSPWDSTYEQYF. The CDR3, as DNA: TGTGCCAGCAGTCCCTGGGACAGTACCTACGAGCAGTACTTC.

This chain uses TRBV14 with TRBJ1-6, with D perhaps matching TRBD1 (5 bases). The germline V gene encodes CDR1 SGHDN and CDR2 FVKESK. This CDR3 is 16 amino acids long. The ends were cut back, 0 bases at V and 9 bases at J, with 15 bases in the middle. This chain's CDR3 is CASSQDSGRASSPLHF. In DNA, the CDR3 is TGTGCCAGCAGCCAAGATTCGGGCAGGGCCAGTTCACCCCTCCACTTT.

This chain joins TRBV4-3 and TRBJ1-2; no definite D call. There are 13 residues in the CDR3. The V and J ends lost 1 base and 1 base respectively, with 4 bases between them. Germline CDR1 reads LGHNA; CDR2 reads YSLEER. In nucleotides, the CDR3 is TGCGCCAGCAGCCAAGTCTTTAACTATGGCTACACCTTC. This encodes CASSQVFNYGYTF.

The chain has TRBV4-3 and TRBJ2-6; D remains ambiguous. Per the germline V gene, CDR1 is LGHNA and CDR2 is YSLEER. V gave up 1 base and J gave up 2 bases, with 6 bases separating them. This CDR3 has 15 residues. For the CDR3, the DNA is TGCGCCAGCAGCCAAGGGCTAGCTGGGGCCAACGTCCTGACTTTC. Its protein is CASSQGLAGANVLTF.

The gene calls are TRBV18 and TRBJ2-1; no reliable D call. V lost 3 bases and J lost 0, with 9 bases in between. The germline CDR1 and CDR2 sequences are KGHSH and LQKENI. The CDR3 length is 15 residues. The CDR3 sequence is CASSPVQSSYNEQFF. The CDR3 DNA reads TGTGCCAGCTCACCTGTACAAAGCTCCTACAATGAGCAGTTCTTC.

The chain recombines TRBV7-2 with TRBJ1-1, with TRBD1 identical over 8 bases. Germline loops: CDR1 SGHTA, CDR2 FQGNSA. V lost 0 bases and J lost 5; bases outside the gene matches: 8. The CDR3 contains 16 residues. This chain's CDR3 is CASSLAGQGAGTEAFF. CDR3 DNA: TGTGCCAGCAGCTTAGCGGGGCAGGGGGCAGGAACTGAAGCTTTCTTT.

The chain has TRBV2 and TRBJ2-2; TRBD1 might be the D (6 bases). Trimming shortened V by 5 bases and J by 1 base, and 11 bases separated the two germline ends. Germline V lookup: CDR1 SNHLY, CDR2 FYNNEI. This CDR3 comprises 15 residues. The CDR3 reads CASSFTGLNTGELFF. The CDR3 coding sequence is TGTGCCAGCAGTTTTACAGGGCTGAACACCGGGGAGCTGTTTTTT. Filled out from reference TRBV2 and TRBJ2-2, the complete variable domain reads EPEVTQTPSHQVTQMGQEVILRCVPISNHLYFYWYRQILGQKVEFLVSFYNNEISEKSEIFDDQFSVERPDGSNFTLKIRSTKLEDSAMYFCASSFTGLNTGELFFGEGSRLTVL.

This clone was recorded only once. V gene TRBV4-3 combines with J gene TRBJ2-3; D unclear. Trimming took off 3 bases at V and 1 base at J, with 11 bases between the two ends. The germline V gene encodes CDR1 LGHNA and CDR2 YSLEER. CDR3 size: 15 residues. The CDR3 is CASSHDNSGTDTQYF. CDR3 sequence (DNA): TGCGCCAGCAGCCATGACAATTCTGGCACAGATACGCAGTATTTT.

The chain has TRBV5-4 and TRBJ1-2, with D hard to call. There are 15 residues in the CDR3. CDR1 SGHNT and CDR2 YYREEE come from the germline V gene (reference sequence). V was cut by 7 bases and J by 6 bases, with 22 bases left in between. The CDR3 DNA reads TGTGCCAGCGGTTCAGCCTACCCTGTCAGGAATGGCTACACCTTC. It codes for CASGSAYPVRNGYTF.

This clone was recorded once. The chain combines TRBV7-9 with TRBJ2-3; 8 bases map to TRBD2. V lost 5 bases to trimming and J lost 2 bases; unmatched junction nucleotides: 9. This CDR3 is built from 16 residues. The germline V gene has CDR1 SEHNR and CDR2 FQNEAQ (reference sequence). The CDR3 reads CASSGMGLEHTDTQYF. The CDR3 DNA sequence: TGTGCCAGCAGCGGCATGGGACTAGAACACACAGATACGCAGTATTTT.

The chain couples TRBV5-1 to TRBJ2-1; 8 bases match TRBD2. Germline-derived CDR1 and CDR2 are SGHRS and YFSETQ. J was trimmed by 8 bases and V by 3 bases; bases with no gene match: 4. The CDR3 is made up of 13 amino acids. CDR3 sequence reads: CASSSLTSDEQFF. In DNA, the CDR3 is TGCGCCAGCAGCTCACTGACTAGCGATGAGCAGTTCTTC.

This clone was seen only a few times. V gene TRBV5-6 combines with J gene TRBJ2-2, with D maybe TRBD1 (5 bases). The CDR3 length is 15 residues. The germline V gene has CDR1 SGHDT and CDR2 YYEEEE. Trimming left V 3 bases short and J 6 bases short, with 15 bases between. The CDR3: CASSSEPRVSGELFF. DNA for the CDR3: TGTGCCAGCAGCTCGGAGCCCAGGGTTTCCGGGGAGCTGTTTTTT. The full variable domain, its missing parts supplied by reference TRBV5-6 and TRBJ2-2, is DAGVTQSPTHLIKTRGQQVTLRCSPKSGHDTVSWYQQALGQGPQFIFQYYEEEERQRGNFPDRFSGHQFPNYSSELNVNALLLGDSALYLCASSSEPRVSGELFFGEGSRLTVL.

This clone was recorded a few times. The rearrangement links TRBV27 to TRBJ1-4, with TRBD1 matching 8 bases. Looked up from germline, CDR1 is MNHEY and CDR2 is SMNVEV (reference sequence). J gave up 8 bases and V 5 bases, and 4 bases lay outside the gene matches. CDR3 length: 13 residues. In nucleotides, the CDR3 is TGTGCCAGCAGTGAACAGGGGGAGGAAAAACTGTTTTTT. This gives the protein CASSEQGEEKLFF.

CDR3 loop: CASSLDGTGNYGYTF. For the CDR3, the DNA is TGTGCCAGCAGCTTAGATGGGACAGGGAACTATGGCTACACCTTC. The chain combines TRBV7-8 with TRBJ1-2, with 9 positions matching TRBD1. The CDR3 sequence is 15 residues long. CDR1 is SGHVS, CDR2 FQNEAQ, per germline. J gave up 2 bases and V 1 base, and 2 bases lay outside the gene matches.

The chain employs TRBV7-9 and TRBJ1-1; D remains ambiguous. The CDR3 extends over 12 amino acids. Per the germline V gene, CDR1 is SEHNR and CDR2 is FQNEAQ (reference sequence). V lost 5 bases and J 8 bases, leaving 12 bases between the germline ends. The CDR3 spells CASSRIPSEAFF. CDR3 sequence (DNA): TGTGCCAGCAGCCGCATACCTAGCGAAGCTTTCTTT.

The gene calls are TRBV5-6 and TRBJ2-7; 12 bases agree with TRBD2. With V trimmed by 2 bases and J by 4 bases, 4 bases remained unmatched. This CDR3 is built from 15 residues. CDR1 is SGHDT and CDR2 is YYEEEE in the germline V gene. The CDR3 sequence is CASSFPTSGSYEQYF. The CDR3 DNA follows: TGTGCCAGCAGCTTTCCGACTAGCGGGAGTTACGAGCAGTACTTC.

V gene TRBV5-1 combines with J gene TRBJ2-7, with 8 nucleotides matching TRBD1. J was trimmed by 6 bases and V by 4 bases; bases with no gene match: 3. Per germline, CDR1 SGHRS and CDR2 YFSETQ. This CDR3 spans 12 amino acids. CDR3 sequence (DNA): TGCGCCAGCAGCATCGACAGGGGCGAGCAGTACTTC. Its translation is CASSIDRGEQYF.

This rearrangement joins TRBV19 to TRBJ2-6, with 10 bases matching TRBD2. V lost 3 bases to trimming and J lost 4 bases; unmatched junction nucleotides: 12. The CDR3 extends over 19 amino acids. Germline loops: CDR1 LNHDA, CDR2 SQIVND (reference sequence). The CDR3 DNA follows: TGTGCCAGTAGTATCCAGCGGGAGGGCCTAGGTGCCGGGGCCAACGTCCTGACTTTC. Translation gives CASSIQREGLGAGANVLTF.